A single sample gave rise to the 16 T cell receptor beta chains below, sequenced in a study of T cells in Graves' hyperthyroidism and ophthalmopathy. There were TCR beta CDR3 regions amplified from RNA transcripts. The primer set for the first-round RT-PCR of the TCR CDR3 was HTBI. TCRdb re-called the multiplex PCR reads with MiXCR, one entry per CDR3 protein. The data show some 270,000 distinct CDR3 sequences, around 25% seen once. Sequenced input: blood. Every receptor here comes from a middle-aged woman with Graves' ophthalmopathy.

This clonotype came up many times. CDR3 in DNA: TGTGCCAGCAGTGAAGCCTTCCGCACCGGGGAGCTGTTTTTT. Amino acids: CASSEAFRTGELFF. V is TRBV2 and J is TRBJ2-2; D ambiguous. This CDR3 comprises 14 residues. Germline lookup yields CDR1 SNHLY and CDR2 FYNNEI. V gave up 0 bases and J gave up 4 bases, with 6 bases separating them. Drawing the rest from reference TRBV2 and TRBJ2-2, the complete variable domain is EPEVTQTPSHQVTQMGQEVILRCVPISNHLYFYWYRQILGQKVEFLVSFYNNEISEKSEIFDDQFSVERPDGSNFTLKIRSTKLEDSAMYFCASSEAFRTGELFFGEGSRLTVL.

This clonotype was seen a handful of times. The chain recombines TRBV12-3 or TRBV12-4 with TRBJ2-5; 11 bases are a match to TRBD2. Trimming took 2 bases from V and 5 from J; bases not matched to a gene: 7. The CDR3 runs to 16 residues. This CDR3 reads CASSLLAGGPRETQYF. CDR3 in DNA: TGTGCCAGCAGTTTATTAGCGGGGGGGCCTAGGGAGACCCAGTACTTC.

In this sample, this clonotype turned up many times. The chain employs TRBV12-3 or TRBV12-4 and TRBJ1-1, with 7 bases lining up with TRBD1. V shed 1 base, J shed 5 bases, and the junction held 4 bases outside the gene matches. The CDR3 consists of 14 residues. DNA for the CDR3: TGTGCCAGCAGTTTAGTCAGGGGGATTACTGAAGCTTTCTTT. Amino acids: CASSLVRGITEAFF.

There are many counts of this clonotype. The CDR3 nucleotides are TGTGCCACTACAGGCCTGGGGGCCAACGTCCTGACTTTC. Amino acids: CATTGLGANVLTF. The rearrangement links TRBV28 to TRBJ2-6, with D possibly TRBD1 on 5 matching bases. V shed 10 bases and J shed 4 bases, with 11 bases lying between them. CDR1 MDHEN and CDR2 SYDVKM come from the germline V gene. The CDR3 spans 13 residues. The variable domain in full, with the rest retrieved from reference TRBV28 and TRBJ2-6, is DVKVTQSSRYLVKRTGEKVFLECVQDMDHENMFWYRQDPGLGLRLIYFSYDVKMKEKGDIPEGYSVSREKKERFSLILESASTNQTSMYLCATTGLGANVLTFGAGSRLTVL.

Ten or more counts support this clonotype. J is TRBJ2-2 and V is TRBV25-1, with D uncertain. The CDR3 sequence is 14 residues long. From germline, CDR1 is MGHDK and CDR2 SYGVNS. V was clipped by 5 bases and J by 4 bases, with 11 bases between them. CDR3 loop: CASSSQIVTGELFF. The CDR3 DNA sequence: TGTGCCAGCAGTTCCCAAATCGTCACCGGGGAGCTGTTTTTT.

The sample holds many counts of this clonotype. V gene TRBV6-5 combines with J gene TRBJ1-2; no clear D. CDR1 and CDR2 (germline): MNHEY, SVGAGI. V lost 3 bases, J lost 8 bases, and 10 bases lay in between. The CDR3 covers 12 residues. CDR3 sequence: CASSYRGGGYTF. In DNA form, the CDR3 reads TGTGCCAGCAGTTATCGGGGTGGGGGCTACACCTTC.

This clonotype was found many times. The V gene is TRBV12-3 or TRBV12-4, the J gene TRBJ2-6; a weak D match, TRBD1 (6 bases). This CDR3 spans 17 amino acids. V lost 3 bases to trimming and J lost 1 base, with 13 bases between them. The DNA for the CDR3 is TGTGCCAGCAGTTTTGGGCAGGGACAATCTGGGGCCAACGTCCTGACTTTC. Protein product: CASSFGQGQSGANVLTF.

The gene calls are TRBV4-1 and TRBJ1-6; 8 bases align to TRBD1. Germline CDR1 and CDR2: MGHRA and YSYEKL. CDR3 length: 19 amino acids. With V trimmed by 0 bases and J by 0 bases, 7 bases remained unmatched. The CDR3: CASSQDRRQGASYNSPLHF. As DNA, the CDR3 is TGCGCCAGCAGCCAAGATAGGAGGCAGGGGGCCTCCTATAATTCACCCCTCCACTTT.

At least ten counts were recorded for this clonotype. V usage is TRBV6-2 or TRBV6-3 and J usage is TRBJ2-3; D might be TRBD2 (5 bases). Germline V gene lookup returns CDR1 MNHEY and CDR2 SVGEGT. The V end lost 1 base, the J end lost 4 bases, and 9 bases lay between the germline ends. CDR3 length: 14 amino acids. The CDR3 protein is CASSYFTGADTQYF. DNA of the CDR3: TGTGCCAGCAGTTACTTCACCGGGGCAGATACGCAGTATTTT.

V and J are TRBV7-9 and TRBJ1-2; D is uncertain. CDR1 is SEHNR, CDR2 FQNEAQ, per germline (reference sequence). V lost 3 bases and J lost 8, with 16 bases in between. This CDR3 region has 14 residues. CDR3 bases: TGTGCCAGCAGCTTGGGCAACGGTCAAGGAGGCTACACCTTC. Protein: CASSLGNGQGGYTF.

The chain joins TRBV4-1 to TRBJ1-5, with 8 bases matching TRBD1. V was clipped by 1 base and J by 5 bases; unmatched bases: 4. This CDR3 spans 15 amino acids. Germline V gene sequence: CDR1 MGHRA, CDR2 YSYEKL. The CDR3 sequence: CASSQVPGGDQPQHF. In DNA, the CDR3 is TGCGCCAGCAGCCAAGTCCCAGGGGGCGATCAGCCCCAGCATTTT.

This clonotype was detected many times. This chain links TRBV12-3 or TRBV12-4 with TRBJ2-7; TRBD1 aligns across 9 bases. Losses at the gene ends were 1 base for V and 6 bases for J; bases not matched to a gene: 4. The CDR3 has 14 residues. The CDR3 region has the DNA TGTGCCAGCAGTTTAGTACAGGGGGCGAGCGAGCAGTACTTC. This sequence encodes CASSLVQGASEQYF.

In its sample, this clonotype was seen many times. The chain has TRBV11-2 and TRBJ2-7; perhaps TRBD1 as D (5 bases). Trimming stripped 3 bases from V and 3 bases from J, with 18 bases between. Germline V gives CDR1 SGHAT, CDR2 FQNNGV. This CDR3 is 16 amino acids long. The CDR3, as DNA: TGTGCCAGCAGCTTCGAGACCCAGGGCGTGGGCTACGAGCAGTACTTC. Encoded protein: CASSFETQGVGYEQYF.

This clonotype was picked up many times. This chain joins TRBV5-1 and TRBJ1-5; D gene ambiguous. The V gene's germline CDR1 is SGHRS and CDR2 YFSETQ. The CDR3 is 14 amino acids. Trimming cost V 2 bases and J 6 bases, with 12 bases left between them. As DNA, the CDR3 is TGCGCCAGCAGCTTCGGCGAGGGAAGTCAGCCCCAGCATTTT. Protein sequence: CASSFGEGSQPQHF.

In the case of this clonotype: The limits of the CDR3 on the DNA are not certain, so only TCRdb's listed CDR3 is given. The J gene is TRBJ2-7, the V gene TRBV28; the D call of TRBD1 is as the table states it, not checked on the DNA. With termini counted, the CDR3 has 13 amino acids. CDR1 and CDR2 from the germline V gene are MDHEN and SYDVKM. This chain's CDR3 is CASSFGAGNERYF.

This clonotype was recorded at least ten times. The rearrangement uses TRBV7-2 and TRBJ2-7; weak D call: TRBD1 (6 bases). This CDR3 spans 13 amino acids. Per the germline V gene, CDR1 is SGHTA and CDR2 is FQGNSA. Deletions cut 5 bases from V and 3 bases from J, with 11 bases between. CDR3 coding DNA: TGTGCCAGCAGCATCACAGGGCGCTACGAGCAGTACTTC. Protein product: CASSITGRYEQYF.